What follows describes a single T cell receptor beta chain. There is no known antigen for this receptor. Base qualities are not at hand, and no much larger clone is one base apart. The germline V gene supplies CDR1 SQVTM and CDR2 ANQGSEA. V loses 6 bases at its end and J loses 1 base; junction bases beyond the gene matches: 7. The CDR3 goes from the cysteine to the phenylalanine over 14 residues. The read is trimmed to its CDR3 DNA, 42 bases read in frame from base 1. Ficoll-Paque density gradient centrifugation was the method used to isolate PBMCs. These data belong to a study of T-cell memory formation after mild COVID-19 (dated by TCRdb to the early 2020s). Background for the entire study: TCR sequence clusters from the two donors were found to be largely donor specific. In a couple of donors, T-cell clones that expanded and contracted after mild COVID-19 were tracked by sequencing TCRalpha and TCRbeta repertoires over time. Two young, previously healthy adult volunteers made up the cohort, one male and one female.

Overall results and qualifications from the work: Some responding clones were detected in pre-infection memory, suggesting pre-existing cross-reactive memory T cells joined the SARS-CoV-2 response. Contracting CD4+ clones were found mainly in CM and EM memory subsets, while CD8+ clones were enriched in EMRA. The second-wave clones that peaked on day 37 were not confirmed to be SARS-CoV-2 specific. The study covered only a couple of mild cases, and larger cohorts including severe cases with pre-infection samples were considered necessary. Clones contracting from day 15 to 85 had balanced CD4/CD8 phenotypes, while a second wave expanding from day 15 to 37 was biased towards CD4+.

Sequencing instrument: Illumina NovaSeq 6000. TCRalpha and TCRbeta cDNA libraries were built by 5'RACE with constant-segment primers, adding sample barcodes and unique molecular identifiers. Trizol reagent was used to extract RNA from every sample. Libraries were amplified in two PCR steps, with a second sample barcode and Illumina TruSeq adapters added in the second step. Sequencing of the libraries was done on an Illumina NovaSeq, producing 2 x 150 bp paired-end reads. The authors' pipeline ran thus. The reads were demultiplexed and collapsed into UMI-guided consensus sequences using migec v1.2.7. Using mixcr v2.1.11, UMI consensuses were aligned to TRA and TRB V and J templates and then assembled into clonotypes. A clonotype was counted as expanded or contracted only if both edgeR and NoisET called the change significant, with noise models trained on biological replicates. edgeR calls used a false discovery rate-adjusted p below 0.01 and a log2 fold-change threshold of 1. As an exploratory analysis of dynamics, max-normalized trajectories of the 1000 most abundant clonotypes were examined by PCA with hierarchical clustering. Each responding clone was given a CD4 or CD8 phenotype based on the CD4+ and CD8+ repertoires, which had been sequenced separately. TCRdb reworked the public reads: Q25 trimming with fastp, MiXCR clone assembly, productive beta chains retained. CDR3 protein sequences are deduplicated, and each keeps its most common genes and DNA. Clone size and V and J calls follow TCRdb, not the original study. For this sample there are 250,000 to 350,000 distinct CDR3 sequences; approximately 16% appear just once. 22% of the sample rests with the top ten.

This chain is built from TRBV29-1 and TRBJ1-1; 8 junctional bases match TRBD1. The TCR sequence derives from a man younger than 35 who had mild COVID-19 (a few samples of this study predate the infection). The sample titles of this study are shuffled in the database, so cell type and time point are left out; the donor was told from shared clones. Material for sequencing was PBMCs or a T cell subset sorted from them (not recorded which). The DNA reads as follows: TGCAGCGTCCCAGGGGGCGCGGGGAACACTGAAGCTTTCTTT. Its protein product is CSVPGGAGNTEAFF.